This TCR beta chain is drawn from a study of blood T cell repertoires in COVID-19. Germline-derived CDR1 and CDR2 are SGHAT and FQNNGV. The trim removed 5 bases at V and 1 base at J, leaving 7 bases unmatched. The CDR3 totals 15 residues. The authors' processing: Amplifying reference gene primers gave estimates of nucleated cell counts. Using immunoSEQ multiplex PCR, the repertoire was profiled, and TCRdb retains in-frame clones only, with some absent. V and J calls and clone size are copied from that table; D and trimming were computed from the DNA. In the table there are under 300,000 clones, around 90% of which are singletons.

The chain carries TRBV11-2 and TRBJ2-5; 7 positions agree with TRBD1. Sequencing was performed on peripheral blood. This clonotype originated in a middle-aged woman who had recovered from COVID-19. The CDR3 sequence is CASSRPTGPQETQYF. CDR3 sequence (DNA): TGTGCCAGCAGCCGACCGACAGGGCCCCAAGAGACCCAGTACTTC. The full variable domain, with the rest looked up from reference TRBV11-2 and TRBJ2-5, is EAGVAQSPRYKIIEKRQSVAFWCNPISGHATLYWYQQILGQGPKLLIQFQNNGVVDDSQLPKDRFSAERLKGVDSTLKIQPAKLEDSAVYLCASSRPTGPQETQYFGPGTRLLVL.